This TCR beta chain was found in a study of blood T cell repertoires in COVID-19 (dated by TCRdb to about 2020). Turning to the overall study: Samples from collaborators originated in the United States, Italy and Spain and spanned both the acute and convalescent phases of COVID-19. The material from the prospective study consisted of cDNA or gDNA derived from T cells, B-cell-depleted T cells, or PBMCs. Deeply sampled blood TCRbeta repertoires from subjects exposed to, actively infected with, or recovered from COVID-19 were included in the dataset. A freely available public database, intended as a resource for researchers studying the immune response to SARS-CoV-2, is where the repertoires were released. The samples were drawn from two sources: the first 160 participants of the ongoing ImmuneRACE study, and 1,254 subjects contributed by 6 global collaborators. Sample metadata almost always included a de-identified subject ID, COVID-19 status, age in years and sex. Where HLA class I and class II types were available, the types were taken from metadata supplied by the sample provider, not from assay-based typing. Study-wide conclusions, independent of this receptor: The amount of clinical and demographic metadata varied by source and participant and was provided uncurated.

A note on this clone: Its binding antigen is unknown. No qualities accompany the bases; no much larger clone lies one base away.

The CDR3 sequence holds 11 residues, the cysteine and phenylalanine included. The retained sequence is limited to the CDR3, 33 bases, with the frame set at the first base. The trim is 3 bases for V and 6 bases for J, with a gap of 6 bases between the germline ends. Participants in the prospective study were aged roughly 18 to 100 years, lived in 20 to 25 United States geographic areas, and enrolled through a virtual design. To assign participants to cohorts, the prospective study relied on clinical history that participants themselves reported in a screening survey and a study questionnaire. Each participant in the prospective study had whole blood, serum and a nasopharyngeal or oropharyngeal swab collected by mobile phlebotomists. Over a roughly 2-month period, participants in the prospective study had the option of providing additional blood draws and questionnaires. Prospective study blood samples were shipped either frozen or at room temperature before DNA extraction.

TCRbeta CDR3 regions were amplified from genomic DNA using the immunoSEQ Assay, a bias-controlled multiplex PCR. The study's own analysis went as follows. Within the assay, amplification of reference gene primers was used to estimate how many nucleated cells each sample contained. To quantify the absolute abundance of each unique TCRbeta CDR3 rearrangement, sequence reads were collapsed and filtered. For each sample, productive Simpson clonality was calculated as the square root of Simpson's diversity index across productive rearrangements. The immuneACCESS repertoire file appears here via TCRdb, limited to in-frame rearrangements. These files lack a portion of the clones; in checked studies, under half of the deficit traces to unresolved V genes, and the cause of the others is not known. V, J and clone size are those of that table, while D and trimming were read from the DNA. The sample table holds about 210,000 clones, of which 81% were seen once. The ten largest clones take up more than 8.5% of the sample.

This TCR was sampled from a woman in her fifties or sixties with acute COVID-19. Here the chain combines TRBV12-3 or TRBV12-4 and TRBJ2-7, with an unclear D gene assignment. The sample taken for sequencing was PBMCs or T cells enriched from blood (not recorded which). CDR3 reads: CASSFSGEQYF. The sequenced DNA is TGTGCCAGCAGTTTCTCAGGCGAGCAGTACTTC.